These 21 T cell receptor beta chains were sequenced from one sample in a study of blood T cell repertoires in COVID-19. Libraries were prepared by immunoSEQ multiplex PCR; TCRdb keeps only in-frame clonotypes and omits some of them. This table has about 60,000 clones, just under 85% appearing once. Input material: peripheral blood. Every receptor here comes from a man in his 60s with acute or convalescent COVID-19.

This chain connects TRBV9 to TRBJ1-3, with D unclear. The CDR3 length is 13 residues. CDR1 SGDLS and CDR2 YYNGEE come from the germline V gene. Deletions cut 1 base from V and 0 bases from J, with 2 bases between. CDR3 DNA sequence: TGTGCCAGCAGCGTACACTCTGGAAACACCATATATTTT. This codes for CASSVHSGNTIYF.

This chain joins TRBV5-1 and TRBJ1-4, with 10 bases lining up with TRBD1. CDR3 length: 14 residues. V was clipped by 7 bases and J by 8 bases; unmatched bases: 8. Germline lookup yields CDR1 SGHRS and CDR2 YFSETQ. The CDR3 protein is CASVNWDRGEKLFF. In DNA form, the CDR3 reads TGCGCCAGCGTGAATTGGGACAGGGGCGAAAAACTGTTTTTT.

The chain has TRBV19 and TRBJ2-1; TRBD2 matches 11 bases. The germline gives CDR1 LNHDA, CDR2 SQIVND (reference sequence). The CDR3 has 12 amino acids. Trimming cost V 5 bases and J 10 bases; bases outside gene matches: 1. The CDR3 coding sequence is TGTGCCAGTAGTGCTAGCGGGGGGGAGCAGTTCTTC. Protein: CASSASGGEQFF.

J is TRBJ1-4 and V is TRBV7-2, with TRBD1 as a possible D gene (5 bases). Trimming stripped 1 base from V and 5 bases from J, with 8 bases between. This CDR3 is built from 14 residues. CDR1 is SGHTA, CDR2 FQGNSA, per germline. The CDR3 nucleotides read TGTGCCAGCAGCTTAGGTCAGGGAAATGAAAAACTGTTTTTT. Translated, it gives CASSLGQGNEKLFF.

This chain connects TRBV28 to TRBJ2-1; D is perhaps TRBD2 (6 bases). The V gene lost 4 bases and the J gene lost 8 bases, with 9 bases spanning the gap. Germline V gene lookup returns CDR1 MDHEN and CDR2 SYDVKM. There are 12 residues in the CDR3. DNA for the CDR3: TGTGCCAGCAGTTATACGGGGGATGAGCAGTTCTTC. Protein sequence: CASSYTGDEQFF.

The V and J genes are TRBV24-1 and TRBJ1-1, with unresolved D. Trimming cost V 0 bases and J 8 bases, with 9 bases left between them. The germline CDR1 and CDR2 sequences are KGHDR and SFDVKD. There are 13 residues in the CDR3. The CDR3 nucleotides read TGTGCCACCAGTGATTTGCAGATCAGAGAAGCTTTCTTT. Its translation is CATSDLQIREAFF.

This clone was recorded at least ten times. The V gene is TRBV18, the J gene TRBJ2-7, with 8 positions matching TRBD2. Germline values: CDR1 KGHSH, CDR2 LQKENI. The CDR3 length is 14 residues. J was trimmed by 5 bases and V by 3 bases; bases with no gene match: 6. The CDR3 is CASSPTSGQNEQYF. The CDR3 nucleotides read TGTGCCAGCTCACCTACTAGCGGCCAGAACGAGCAGTACTTC.

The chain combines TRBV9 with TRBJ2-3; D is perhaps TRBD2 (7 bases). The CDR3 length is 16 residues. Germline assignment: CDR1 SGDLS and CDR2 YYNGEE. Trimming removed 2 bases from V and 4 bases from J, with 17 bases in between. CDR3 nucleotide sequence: TGTGCCAGCAGCGTTCCTTTAGGGGGGGGGCCAGATACGCAGTATTTT. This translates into CASSVPLGGGPDTQYF.

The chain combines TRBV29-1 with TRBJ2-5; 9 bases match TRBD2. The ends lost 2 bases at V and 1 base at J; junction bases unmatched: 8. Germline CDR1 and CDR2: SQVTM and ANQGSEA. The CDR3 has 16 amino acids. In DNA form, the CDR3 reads TGCAGCGTTGAACCCCTAGCGGGGATGGGCCAAGAGACCCAGTACTTC. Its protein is CSVEPLAGMGQETQYF.

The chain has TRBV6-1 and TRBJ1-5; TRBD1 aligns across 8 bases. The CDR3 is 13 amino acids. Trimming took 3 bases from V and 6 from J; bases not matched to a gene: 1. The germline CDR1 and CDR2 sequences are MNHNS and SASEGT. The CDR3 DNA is TGTGCCAGCAGTGACGACAGGGGTCAGCCCCAGCATTTT. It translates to CASSDDRGQPQHF.

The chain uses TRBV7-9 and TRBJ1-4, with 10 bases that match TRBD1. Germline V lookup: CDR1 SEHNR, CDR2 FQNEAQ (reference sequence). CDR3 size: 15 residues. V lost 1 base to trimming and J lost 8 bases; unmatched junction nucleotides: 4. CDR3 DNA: TGTGCCAGCAGCTTAGGTGGGACAGGGGTGGAAAAACTGTTTTTT. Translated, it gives CASSLGGTGVEKLFF.

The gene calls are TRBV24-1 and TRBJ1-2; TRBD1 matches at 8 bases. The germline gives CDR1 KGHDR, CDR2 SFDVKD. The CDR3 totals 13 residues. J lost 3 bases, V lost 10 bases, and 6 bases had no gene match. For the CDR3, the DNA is TGTGCCACTTCCAGGACAGGGTACTATGGCTACACCTTC. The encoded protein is CATSRTGYYGYTF.

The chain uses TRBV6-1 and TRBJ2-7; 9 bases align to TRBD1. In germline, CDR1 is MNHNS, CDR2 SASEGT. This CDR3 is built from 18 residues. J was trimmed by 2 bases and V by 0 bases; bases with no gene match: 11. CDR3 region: CASSEAVTGGSLTYEQYF. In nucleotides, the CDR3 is TGTGCCAGCAGTGAAGCGGTGACAGGGGGGTCCCTCACCTACGAGCAGTACTTC.

The CDR3 sequence: CASSQVRTGVPSSYEQYF. In nucleotides, the CDR3 is TGTGCCAGCAGCCAAGTTAGGACAGGGGTCCCCTCCTCCTACGAGCAGTACTTC. The V gene is TRBV14, the J gene TRBJ2-7, with 9 positions matching TRBD1. Germline assignment: CDR1 SGHDN and CDR2 FVKESK. Trimming at V came to 1 base and at J to 0 bases, leaving 10 bases not matched to a gene. The CDR3 covers 18 residues. Together with reference TRBV14 and TRBJ2-7, the CDR3 gives the full variable domain: EAGVTQFPSHSVIEKGQTVTLRCDPISGHDNLYWYRRVMGKEIKFLLHFVKESKQDESGMPNNRFLAERTGGTYSTLKVQPAELEDSGVYFCASSQVRTGVPSSYEQYFGPGTRLTVT.

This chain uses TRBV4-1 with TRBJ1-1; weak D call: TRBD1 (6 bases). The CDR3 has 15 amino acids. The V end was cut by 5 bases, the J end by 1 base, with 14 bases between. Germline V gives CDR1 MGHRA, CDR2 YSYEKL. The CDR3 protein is CASSSPQTGNTEAFF. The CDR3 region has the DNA TGCGCCAGCAGCTCGCCGCAGACAGGGAACACTGAAGCTTTCTTT.

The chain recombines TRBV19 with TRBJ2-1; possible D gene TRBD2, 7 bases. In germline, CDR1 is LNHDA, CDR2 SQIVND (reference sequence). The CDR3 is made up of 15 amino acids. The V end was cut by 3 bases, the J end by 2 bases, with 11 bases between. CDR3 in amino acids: CASSMKGGTYNEQFF. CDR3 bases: TGTGCCAGTAGTATGAAGGGGGGGACCTACAATGAGCAGTTCTTC. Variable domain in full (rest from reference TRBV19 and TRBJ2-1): DGGITQSPKYLFRKEGQNVTLSCEQNLNHDAMYWYRQDPGQGLRLIYYSQIVNDFQKGDIAEGYSVSREKKESFPLTVTSAQKNPTAFYLCASSMKGGTYNEQFFGPGTRLTVL.

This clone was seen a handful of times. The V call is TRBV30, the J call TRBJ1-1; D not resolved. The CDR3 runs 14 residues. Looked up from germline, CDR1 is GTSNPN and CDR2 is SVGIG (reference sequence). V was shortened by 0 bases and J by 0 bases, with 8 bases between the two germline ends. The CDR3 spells CAWSVKTMNTEAFF. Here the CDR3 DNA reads TGTGCCTGGAGTGTTAAGACTATGAACACTGAAGCTTTCTTT.

This chain's CDR3 is CASSAEALNSPLHF. Written as DNA, the CDR3 is TGTGCCAGCAGCGCAGAAGCACTAAATTCACCCCTCCACTTT. This chain joins TRBV11-1 and TRBJ1-6; no clear D. The length of the CDR3 is 14 residues. With 5 bases removed from V and 7 bases from J, the gap between germline ends came to 12 bases. CDR1 is SGHAT, CDR2 FQDESV, per germline (reference sequence).

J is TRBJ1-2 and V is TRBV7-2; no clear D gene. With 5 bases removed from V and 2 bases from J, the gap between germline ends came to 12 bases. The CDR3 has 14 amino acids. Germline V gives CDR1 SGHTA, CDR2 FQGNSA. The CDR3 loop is CASSDRTANYGYTF. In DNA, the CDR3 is TGTGCCAGCAGCGACCGGACTGCCAACTATGGCTACACCTTC.

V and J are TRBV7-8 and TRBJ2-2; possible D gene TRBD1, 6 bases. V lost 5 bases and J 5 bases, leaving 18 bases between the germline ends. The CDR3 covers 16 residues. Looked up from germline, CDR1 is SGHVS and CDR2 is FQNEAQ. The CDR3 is CASSPLGHGFTGELFF. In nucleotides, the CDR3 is TGTGCCAGCAGCCCCCTGGGACATGGATTTACCGGGGAGCTGTTTTTT. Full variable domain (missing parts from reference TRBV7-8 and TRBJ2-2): GAGVSQSPRYKVAKRGQDVALRCDPISGHVSLFWYQQALGQGPEFLTYFQNEAQLDKSGLPSDRFFAERPEGSVSTLKIQRTQQEDSAVYLCASSPLGHGFTGELFFGEGSRLTVL.

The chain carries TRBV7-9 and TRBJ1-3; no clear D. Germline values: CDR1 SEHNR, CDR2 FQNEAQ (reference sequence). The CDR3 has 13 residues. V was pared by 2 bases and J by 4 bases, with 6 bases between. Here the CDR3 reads CASSLSLGNTIYF. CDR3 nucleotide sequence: TGTGCCAGCAGCTTATCGTTGGGAAACACCATATATTTT.